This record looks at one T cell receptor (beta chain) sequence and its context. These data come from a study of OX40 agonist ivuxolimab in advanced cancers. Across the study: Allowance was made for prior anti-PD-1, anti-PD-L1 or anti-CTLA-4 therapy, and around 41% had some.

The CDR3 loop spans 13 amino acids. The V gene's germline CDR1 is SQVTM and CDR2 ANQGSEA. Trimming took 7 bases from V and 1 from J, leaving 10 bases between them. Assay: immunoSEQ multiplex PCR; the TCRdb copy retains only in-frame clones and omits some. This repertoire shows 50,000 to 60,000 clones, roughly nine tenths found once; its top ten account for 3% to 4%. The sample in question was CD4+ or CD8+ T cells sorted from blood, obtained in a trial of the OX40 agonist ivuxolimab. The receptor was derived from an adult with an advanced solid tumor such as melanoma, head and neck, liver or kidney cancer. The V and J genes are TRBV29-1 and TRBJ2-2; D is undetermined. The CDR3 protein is CSGTQENTGELFF. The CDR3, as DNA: TGCAGCGGCACCCAGGAGAACACCGGGGAGCTGTTTTTT.